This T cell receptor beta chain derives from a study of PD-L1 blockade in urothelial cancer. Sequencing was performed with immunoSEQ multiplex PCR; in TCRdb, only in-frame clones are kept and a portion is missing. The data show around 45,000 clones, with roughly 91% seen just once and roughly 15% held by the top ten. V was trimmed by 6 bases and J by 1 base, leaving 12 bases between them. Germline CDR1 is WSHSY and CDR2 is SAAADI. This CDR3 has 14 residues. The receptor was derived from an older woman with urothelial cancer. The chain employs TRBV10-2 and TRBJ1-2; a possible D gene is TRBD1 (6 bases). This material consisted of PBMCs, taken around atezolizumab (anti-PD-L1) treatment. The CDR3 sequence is CASSLGDINYGYTF. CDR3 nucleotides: TGCGCCAGCAGCCTCGGGGACATTAACTATGGCTACACCTTC.